Detailed here is one T cell receptor beta chain. This clonotype was seen ten or more times. There is no known antigen for this receptor. No base qualities exist here, and no much larger clone lies one base off it. The germline ends are 9 bases apart after V is trimmed by 6 bases and J by 7 bases. Measured from the cysteine to the phenylalanine, the CDR3 is 12 residues long. Just the 36-base CDR3 DNA is kept, in frame starting at base 1. Libraries came from RT-PCR. The sequencer was an Illumina HiSeq 2500. Using fastp trimming at Q25 and MiXCR clonotype assembly, TCRdb reanalyzed the public sequencing data and kept in-frame beta chains. Rows with a matching CDR3 protein are joined into one entry that keeps the most common DNA and genes. The sample table holds approximately 480,000 distinct CDR3 sequences, of which 10% to 11% were seen once. Roughly 12% of the sample is taken by the ten largest. This entry belongs to a study of response to subunit inactivated influenza vaccine (dated by TCRdb to 2016 to 2019). Turning to the overall study: Deep quantitative profiling of the T cell receptor repertoire was used in the study to follow responses to a trivalent subunit inactivated influenza vaccine. Paper-wide results and their limitations: It was suggested by the authors that each seasonal influenza vaccination may recruit only a limited number of new T cells.

What this sample's time point label stands for: around 47 days after influenza vaccine administration. Sequenced material: PBMCs from blood, taken more than 35 days after vaccination. This sequence was found in a man aged 50 or older who received an inactivated influenza vaccine. Donor details come from another sample of the same person, matched by shared clones. The V gene is TRBV12-3 or TRBV12-4 and the J gene is TRBJ1-4; the best D guess is TRBD1, with 5 bases matching. The CDR3 region has the sequence CASSPQGEKLFF. At the DNA level, the sequence is TGTGCCAGCAGCCCCCAGGGTGAAAAACTGTTTTTT.